This T cell receptor (beta chain) comes out of a study of control samples from healthy donors and cancer patients. Clones were read by immunoSEQ multiplex PCR, and TCRdb kept only the in-frame ones, dropping some. The data show tens of thousands of clones, with approximately 91% seen just once and approximately 40% held by the top ten. CDR1 SGHAT and CDR2 FQNNGV come from the germline V gene. The CDR3 sequence is 16 residues long. V shed 3 bases, J shed 0 bases, and the junction held 4 bases outside the gene matches. This chain connects TRBV11-2 to TRBJ1-2, with TRBD1 matching over 10 bases. The source is a man over 45 with head and neck cancer. The sample was PBMCs. CDR3 DNA: TGTGCCAGCAGCTTCAGACAGGGGGCTACTAACTATGGCTACACCTTC. Its translation: CASSFRQGATNYGYTF.